This note documents a single TCR beta chain sequence. Its antigen remains unidentified. No base quality values were provided; no much bigger clone lies one nucleotide off. CDR1 and CDR2 are drawn from the germline V gene: KGHSH, LQKENI. At the junction V is shortened by 6 bases and J by 1 base, with 9 bases in between. Counted from cysteine to phenylalanine, this CDR3 has 14 amino acids. Of the read, only the CDR3 DNA is kept; its 42 bases are in frame from base 1. This sample is part of a study of OX40 agonist ivuxolimab in advanced cancers. With respect to the entire study: The costimulatory receptor OX40 (CD134) was targeted by ivuxolimab, a fully human IgG2 agonistic monoclonal antibody. Intravenous ivuxolimab was administered to patients every 2 weeks at six dose levels: 0.01, 0.1, 0.3, 1.5, 3 and 10 mg/kg. Of the approximately 54 patients in dose escalation, 19 had hepatocellular carcinoma, about 15 had melanoma, 9 had renal cell carcinoma and 9 had head and neck cancer. A male proportion of about 79% and a mean age of 60 years, ranging from 23 to 79, were recorded for the dose-escalation cohort. Prior anti-PD-1, anti-PD-L1 or anti-CTLA-4 therapy was permitted, and roughly two fifths of dose-escalation patients had received checkpoint inhibitors. Partial responses occurred in three dose-escalation patients: two with cutaneous melanoma and one with hepatocellular carcinoma. The point of sequencing TCRbeta in the periphery was to test whether ivuxolimab changed TCR sequence diversity and drove clonal T-cell expansion. The paper describes the monotherapy dose-escalation part (N ≈ 52 patients) of the phase I trial of ivuxolimab. Beyond this particular receptor, the publication reports: The antigen specificity of the clonally expanded peripheral T cells was not determined. After ivuxolimab, expanded clones were on average more numerous among CD8+ T cells than among CD4+ T cells. In the 0.1-3.0 mg/kg groups, partial responders were among the patients with the lowest normalized peripheral clonal expansion, particularly in CD8+ T cells. Clonal expansion of both CD4+ and CD8+ blood T cells was observed from baseline to week 6 at doses 0.1 to 3.0 mg/kg. Low levels of normalized T-cell clonal expansion were also seen in some patients who did not respond.

Genomic DNA was extracted from sorted cells for sequencing of the TCRbeta CDR3 region. The immunoSEQ Assay was used for sequencing of TCRbeta CDR3 regions. TCRdb took this table from immuneACCESS and kept in-frame rearrangements with V and J called. Such tables lack part of the clones; where checked against another copy, unresolved V genes explain under half of the gap, and the rest is unexplained. Counted in this sample were about 100,000 clones; roughly 94% of them appeared once. 0.15% to 0.2% of the sample is taken by the ten largest. The trial excluded patients who had a history of autoimmune disease or were on systemic immunosuppression. Peripheral blood for TCR sequencing was drawn from every dose cohort at baseline, at cycle 4 day 1 and at cycle 7 day 1. The samples were taken from a phase I, first-in-human, multicenter, open-label dose-escalation trial of ivuxolimab. Adults with locally advanced or metastatic melanoma, renal cell, hepatocellular, or head and neck squamous cell carcinoma were enrolled in the trial. Before TCR sequencing, CD4+ and CD8+ T cells were separately sorted from peripheral blood.

Material: CD4+ or CD8+ T cells sorted from blood, obtained in a trial of the OX40 agonist ivuxolimab. This TCR derives from an adult with an advanced solid tumor such as melanoma, head and neck, liver or kidney cancer. The chain is made from TRBV18 and TRBJ2-2, with the D gene call left open. Here the CDR3 is given as CASSPLQNTGELFF. The DNA reads as follows: TGTGCCAGCTCCCCTCTACAGAACACCGGGGAGCTGTTTTTT.